A selection of T cell receptor beta chains follows, all from one sample in a study of T cells in Graves' hyperthyroidism and ophthalmopathy. MiXCR was run by TCRdb on the multiplex PCR reads, yielding one entry per CDR3 protein. The sample lists a few hundred thousand distinct CDR3 sequences; approximately 25% were seen once. Sequenced input: blood. The receptors originated from a man in his fifties with Graves' hyperthyroidism. Both conserved end residues are part of each CDR3. A D gene is named only where the DNA matches it firmly. Clone sizes are given selectively: once, few, many, or a class where the clone is expanded.

TRBV20-1,-,TRBJ2-3,many,CSARGQGWTDTQYF,TGCAGTGCTAGAGGGCAGGGATGGACAGATACGCAGTATTTT
TRBV6-2/TRBV6-3,-,TRBJ2-1,-,CASGLDVYNEQFF,TGTGCCAGCGGGTTAGACGTATACAATGAGCAGTTCTTC
TRBV11-2,-,TRBJ2-2,-,CASSTGPNTGELFF,TGTGCCAGCAGCACGGGACCGAACACCGGGGAGCTGTTTTTT
TRBV29-1,-,TRBJ1-1,once,CSVGGGRNTEAFF,TGCAGCGTTGGGGGGGGACGGAACACTGAAGCTTTCTTT
TRBV6-1,TRBD2,TRBJ2-5,few,CASSNRLAGGPKQETQYF,TGTGCCAGCAGTAACCGACTAGCGGGAGGGCCAAAGCAAGAGACCCAGTACTTC
TRBV5-1,-,TRBJ1-1,many,CASSTTGTGMNTEAFF,TGCGCCAGCAGCACGACCGGGACGGGTATGAACACTGAAGCTTTCTTT
TRBV7-9,-,TRBJ2-7,-,CASSSVPHRETYEQYF,TGTGCCAGCAGTTCGGTCCCCCACAGGGAGACCTACGAGCAGTACTTC
TRBV5-1,TRBD2,TRBJ2-3,-,CASSFGRLANTDTLYF,TGCGCCAGCAGCTTCGGCAGACTAGCGAACACAGATACGCTGTATTTT
TRBV6-1,TRBD2,TRBJ2-5,many,CASSFGTSGLETQYF,TGTGCCAGCAGTTTCGGGACTAGCGGGTTGGAGACCCAGTACTTC
TRBV7-2,-,TRBJ2-7,-,CASSLAGGEEQYF,TGTGCCAGCAGCTTAGCGGGAGGTGAAGAGCAGTACTTC
TRBV27,TRBD2,TRBJ2-5,-,CASQGTSGRSIQETQYF,TGTGCCAGTCAAGGGACTAGCGGGAGGTCTATTCAAGAGACCCAGTACTTC
TRBV18,-,TRBJ1-1,few,CASSPKQGSEAFF,TGTGCCAGCTCACCGAAACAGGGATCTGAAGCTTTCTTT
TRBV12-3/TRBV12-4,-,TRBJ1-2,-,CASSLGLGSRGYTF,TGTGCCAGCAGTTTAGGATTGGGGTCGAGGGGCTACACCTTC
TRBV7-2,-,TRBJ2-4,few,CASSLEASKWIVQYF,TGTGCCAGCAGCTTAGAGGCGTCTAAGTGGATCGTTCAGTACTTC